This record covers a single T cell receptor beta chain. This sample is drawn from a study of control samples from healthy donors and cancer patients. Germline V CDR1 and CDR2: SGHTA, FQGNSA. The CDR3 is 13 amino acids. Trimming left V 5 bases short and J 6 bases short, with 12 bases between. Clones were read by immunoSEQ multiplex PCR, and TCRdb kept only the in-frame ones, dropping some. This repertoire shows more than 75,000 clones, roughly 90% found once; its top ten account for 1.9%. Sequenced sample: PBMCs. This clonotype originated in a woman aged 60-70 years with head and neck cancer. This sequence joins TRBV7-2 and TRBJ2-3, with a possible D match to TRBD1 (6 bases). The CDR3 sequence: CASSPDRSDTQYF. CDR3 coding DNA: TGTGCCAGCAGCCCTGACAGGTCCGATACGCAGTATTTT.